A single sample gave rise to the 8 T cell receptor beta chains below, sequenced in a study of control samples from healthy donors and cancer patients. The repertoire was sequenced with immunoSEQ multiplex PCR; TCRdb's copy has only in-frame clones and lacks some. The sample lists tens of thousands of clones, less than 85% seen once, with approximately 38% in the top ten. Sequenced: PBMCs. Receptor source: a man in his sixties or seventies with lung cancer.

The chain joins TRBV20-1 to TRBJ2-1; D may be TRBD2 (5 bases). Germline V CDR1 and CDR2: DFQATT, SNEGSKA (reference sequence). Trimming took 3 bases from V and 8 from J, leaving 8 bases between them. This CDR3 is 11 amino acids long. This CDR3 is CSARGDDEQFF. In DNA form, the CDR3 reads TGCAGTGCTAGGGGAGACGATGAGCAGTTCTTC.

The rearrangement links TRBV30 to TRBJ1-5; D unresolved. V lost 2 bases to trimming and J lost 11 bases, with 16 bases between them. CDR3 size: 13 residues. CDR1 GTSNPN and CDR2 SVGIG come from the germline V gene (reference sequence). CDR3 coding DNA: TGTGCCTGGAGTCCCATTATAGGGTCAGCCCAGCATTTT. Translating it yields CAWSPIIGSAQHF.

V and J are TRBV27 and TRBJ1-1, with 8 bases identical to TRBD1. Losses at the gene ends were 0 bases for V and 6 bases for J; bases not matched to a gene: 0. The germline V gene has CDR1 MNHEY and CDR2 SMNVEV (reference sequence). This CDR3 spans 13 amino acids. As DNA, the CDR3 is TGTGCCAGCAGTTTATCGACAGGGGCTGAAGCTTTCTTT. Translation gives CASSLSTGAEAFF.

This clone occurred once. J is TRBJ2-1 and V is TRBV5-4; tentatively, D is TRBD1 (5 bases). CDR3 size: 16 residues. Trimming shortened V by 2 bases and J by 6 bases, and 18 bases separated the two germline ends. Germline V gene lookup returns CDR1 SGHNT and CDR2 YYREEE (reference sequence). The CDR3 bases are TGTGCCAGCAGCTTCCCTGGCAGGGAATATTTCAATGAGCAGTTCTTC. Protein product: CASSFPGREYFNEQFF.

The chain is built from TRBV4-1 and TRBJ1-1; D may be TRBD1 (5 bases). Germline CDR1 is MGHRA and CDR2 is YSYEKL. With 5 bases removed from V and 4 bases from J, the gap between germline ends came to 17 bases. This CDR3 comprises 15 residues. This CDR3 reads CASSKADIRVTEAFF. The CDR3 DNA reads TGCGCCAGCAGCAAAGCGGACATTAGGGTCACTGAAGCTTTCTTT.

The chain links TRBV19 to TRBJ1-2; TRBD1 aligns across 9 bases. The CDR3 covers 15 residues. From germline, CDR1 is LNHDA and CDR2 SQIVND (reference sequence). The J segment lost 6 bases and the V segment lost 6 bases, leaving 11 bases of the junction unmatched. CDR3 protein: CASRISPGQGDGYTF. As DNA, the CDR3 is TGTGCCAGTAGGATATCGCCGGGACAGGGAGATGGCTACACCTTC. Supplemented by reference TRBV19 and TRBJ1-2, the full variable domain reads DGGITQSPKYLFRKEGQNVTLSCEQNLNHDAMYWYRQDPGQGLRLIYYSQIVNDFQKGDIAEGYSVSREKKESFPLTVTSAQKNPTAFYLCASRISPGQGDGYTFGSGTRLTVV.

The chain couples TRBV19 to TRBJ2-1; 12 positions match TRBD2. This CDR3 region has 16 residues. Germline lookup yields CDR1 LNHDA and CDR2 SQIVND (reference sequence). After removal of 6 bases from V and 6 bases from J, the junction contained 9 bases not matched to a gene. CDR3 sequence reads: CASRVKTSGGSNEQFF. The CDR3 coding sequence is TGTGCCAGTAGAGTTAAAACTAGCGGGGGGAGCAATGAGCAGTTCTTC.

This clone was detected once. The chain recombines TRBV15 with TRBJ1-6, with 8 bases identical to TRBD1. Germline trimming cut 7 bases from V and 10 bases from J; bases unmatched to any gene: 6. The CDR3 sequence is 13 residues long. The germline V gene has CDR1 LNHNV and CDR2 YYDKDF (reference sequence). This CDR3 reads CATTGQGNSPLHF. In DNA, the CDR3 is TGTGCCACCACCGGACAGGGAAACTCACCCCTCCACTTT.